This T cell receptor (beta chain) stems from a study of cytomegalovirus exposure and HLA in healthy donors. The PCR contained 60 Vbeta and 13 Jbeta primers. Profiling relied on immunoSEQ multiplex PCR, and the TCRdb table lists in-frame clones only, not all of them. The sample records about 100,000 clones, roughly 74% being singletons. The germline V gene has CDR1 LNHNV and CDR2 YYDKDF (reference sequence). Deletions cut 0 bases from V and 8 bases from J, with 14 bases between. This CDR3 region has 15 residues. This TCR derives from a female donor in good health and CMV-seropositive. The chain is built from TRBV15 and TRBJ1-3; D possibly corresponds to TRBD1 (6 bases). The source material was PBMCs. The CDR3 sequence: CATSRDKGEKDTIYF. As DNA, the CDR3 is TGTGCCACCAGCAGAGATAAGGGGGAAAAAGACACCATATATTTT.